This TCR beta chain was identified in a study of OX40 agonist ivuxolimab in advanced cancers. The data were produced by immunoSEQ multiplex PCR, yet TCRdb's version contains in-frame clones alone and is incomplete. The table lists tens of thousands of clones, roughly 73% of them singletons. Whole-study findings and limits: Expanded peripheral T cells had an undetermined antigen specificity.

The V gene's germline CDR1 is MNHNY and CDR2 SVGAGI (reference sequence). V was pared by 2 bases and J by 7 bases, with 9 bases between. CDR3 length equals 13 residues. As regards this clone: Its antigen is currently unknown.

This receptor was identified in an adult with an advanced solid tumor such as melanoma, head and neck, liver or kidney cancer. The sequences come from CD4+ or CD8+ T cells sorted from blood, collected in a trial of the OX40 agonist ivuxolimab. The V call is TRBV6-6, the J call TRBJ1-5; D gene uncertain. The CDR3 nucleotides are TGTGCCAGCAGTTACAACAGCTGGCAGCCCCAGCATTTT. Translating gives CASSYNSWQPQHF.